What follows describes a single T cell receptor beta chain. Its antigen is undetermined. Sequencing used immunoSEQ multiplex PCR; TCRdb keeps in-frame clones, though not all of them. The data hold about 15,000 clones, with 90% observed a single time. These data belong to a study of T cells in localized non-small cell lung cancer. Study outcomes and limitations: There were a median roughly 60 of the top 100 tumor clones appearing in adjacent lung. Patients showing higher blood T cell density tended to see longer overall survival.

CDR1 and CDR2 from the germline V gene are SGHTA and FQGTGA. The CDR3 contains 14 residues. Sequencing used peripheral blood mononuclear cells, obtained before any cancer treatment. This rearrangement joins TRBV7-3 to TRBJ2-5; tentative D call: TRBD1 (7 bases). The J call may be incorrect, as the DNA end agrees better with TRBJ2-7. This TCR was sampled from a woman aged 35-75 years with stage III lung adenocarcinoma. Here the CDR3 DNA reads TGTGCCAGCAGCTTATCCGCAGGGGGGTACGAGCAGTACTTC. The encoded protein is CASSLSAGGYEQYF.